What follows describes a single T cell receptor beta chain. The data belong to a study of blood T cell repertoires in COVID-19. Study in general: Sites in the United States, Italy and Spain provided acute and convalescent COVID-19 samples. The analysed material was cDNA or gDNA that came from T cells, B-cell-depleted T cells, or PBMCs.

Per the original methods: Quantification of nucleated cells was approximated via reference gene primer amplification. Repertoires were generated with immunoSEQ multiplex PCR, while TCRdb's copy carries only in-frame clones and drops some. The V and J calls and clone size were taken over from that table, and D and trimming were inferred from the DNA. This sample has tens of thousands of clones; 85% to 90% occur once, and the top ten carry approximately 8.8%. The CDR3 spans 13 residues. Trimming stripped 4 bases from V and 0 bases from J, with 7 bases between. Germline lookup yields CDR1 SGHRS and CDR2 YFSETQ.

The receptor was isolated from a human donor with active COVID-19. The donor label of this sample is uncertain. The source material was peripheral blood. The rearrangement links TRBV5-1 to TRBJ1-1, with no clear D. Here the CDR3 reads CASSLNLNTEAFF. CDR3 nucleotides: TGCGCCAGCAGCCTTAATTTGAACACTGAAGCTTTCTTT.